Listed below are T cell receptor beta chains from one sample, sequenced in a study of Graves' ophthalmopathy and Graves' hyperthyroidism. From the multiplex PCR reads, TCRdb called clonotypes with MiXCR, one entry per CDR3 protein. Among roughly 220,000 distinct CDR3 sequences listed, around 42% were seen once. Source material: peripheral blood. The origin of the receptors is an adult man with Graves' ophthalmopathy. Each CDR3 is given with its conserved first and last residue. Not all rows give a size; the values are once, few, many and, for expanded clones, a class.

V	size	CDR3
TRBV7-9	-	CASSWQGNNYGYTF
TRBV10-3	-	CAISEAGIGYTF
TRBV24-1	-	CATSVRIRDTAQKAFF
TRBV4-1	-	CASNHGGARDSPLHF
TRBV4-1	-	CASSQDLARGRGGYTF
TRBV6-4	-	CASRAGQLGLHF
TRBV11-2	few	CASSTIPGKPNYGYTF
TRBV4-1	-	CASTPRMTGSTYEQYF
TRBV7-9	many	CASSLAGSRGYTF
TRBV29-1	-	CSVPLGQGNYGYTF
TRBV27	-	CASTLMTGDHSAFF
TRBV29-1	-	CSVTRDRGTGETQYF
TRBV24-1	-	CATNSGRADTQYF
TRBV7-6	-	CASSPSGGGSYEQYF
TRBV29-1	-	CSVGLAVSPGELFF
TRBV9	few	CASSVQQAPYNSPLHF
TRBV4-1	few	CASSQGETNTEAFF
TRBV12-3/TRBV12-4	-	CASSAEQGFPYEQYF
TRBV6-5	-	CASSYGDSSYGYTF
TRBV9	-	CASTPDTGELFF
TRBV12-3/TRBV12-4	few	CASSTGVLTNYEQYF
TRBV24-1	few	CATSDWTGAGETQYF
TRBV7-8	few	CASSSNIRDRGPYEQYF
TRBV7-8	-	CARDRGQGGNQPQHF
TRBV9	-	CASSLVGRLDNEKLFF
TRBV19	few	CASRRGADTEAFF
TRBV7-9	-	CASSKGREDEQYF
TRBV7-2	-	CASSLGQRGEQYF
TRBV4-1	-	CASSQDEGRKIGNTIYF
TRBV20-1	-	CSASGTSTETQYF
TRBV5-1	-	CASSLTGAEAFF
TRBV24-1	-	CATGKGYQETQYF
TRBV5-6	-	CASSLSKGLPGYTF
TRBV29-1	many	CSVEGNGHEAFF
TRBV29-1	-	CSVSSGATYEQYF
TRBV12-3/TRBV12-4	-	CASTPSPDRAGYEQYF
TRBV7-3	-	CASSLLEFGEGGVYEQYF
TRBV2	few	CATGTAYEQYF
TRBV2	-	CASSEGPTNEKLFF
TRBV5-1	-	CASSANGGRQPQHF
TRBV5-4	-	CASNLLGGMTSSYEQYF
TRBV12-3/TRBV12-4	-	CASSDPRGLGETQYF
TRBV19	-	CASSMRGLTQYF
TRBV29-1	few	CSVEDPGAYEQYF
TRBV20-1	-	CSARQGANQPQHF
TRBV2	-	CASSQDLRGNEKLFF
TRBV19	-	CASSTQTGLNQPQHF
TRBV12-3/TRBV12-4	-	CASSLRLATSYEQYF